Here is one TCR beta chain with its context. This sample was included in a study of blood T cell repertoires in COVID-19. Study in general: Specimens from acute and convalescent COVID-19 originated in the United States, Italy and Spain. PBMCs, B-cell-depleted T cells, or T cells were the source of the cDNA or gDNA that made up the material.

Germline-derived CDR1 and CDR2 are LGHDT and YNNKEL (reference sequence). J gave up 2 bases and V 0 bases, and 8 bases lay outside the gene matches. The CDR3 runs to 19 residues. As processed by the authors: How many nucleated cells were present was estimated from reference gene primer amplification. Some clones are missing from TCRdb's copy, which holds only in-frame ones; the method was immunoSEQ multiplex PCR. That table furnishes V, J and clone size, whereas the DNA furnished D and trimming. Here the sample spans under 150,000 clones, less than 95% being singletons. This clonotype was sampled from a human donor with active COVID-19. The donor label of this sample is uncertain. This rearrangement joins TRBV3-1 (or the pseudogene TRBV3-2) to TRBJ2-3, with 13 bases that match TRBD2. Specimen: peripheral blood. CDR3 DNA sequence: TGTGCCAGCAGCCAAGATCTGGGGACTAGCGGGGCCTACACAGATACGCAGTATTTT. Protein: CASSQDLGTSGAYTDTQYF.